This T cell receptor beta chain was retrieved from a study of T cell repertoires in cytomegalovirus infection. The study, taken as a whole, reports: HLA-C-restricted CMV clonotypes gave the most frequent clonotype in two of eight donors.

This clonotype was detected only a few times. The antigen is undetermined. TCRdb re-analysed the reads in MiXCR, keeping a single row per CDR3 protein. This sample has around 100,000 distinct CDR3 sequences, with more than 30% found just once. The material sequenced was CD8+ T cells from cultured PBMCs, taken from culture after CMV antigen stimulation. The origin of this receptor is a human donor in good health (CMV status not recorded). Some clones in this sample may be carry-over from other donors' samples.

The CDR3 loop is CASSRGTENINQPQHF. Here the CDR3 DNA reads TGTGCCAGCAGCCGGGGGACAGAGAACATCAATCAGCCCCAGCATTTT. The chain couples TRBV7-2 to TRBJ1-5, with 7 nucleotides matching TRBD1. Germline trimming cut 5 bases from V and 3 bases from J; bases unmatched to any gene: 10. CDR1 is SGHTA, CDR2 FQGNSA, per germline. The CDR3 length is 16 residues. The variable domain in full, with the rest retrieved from reference TRBV7-2 and TRBJ1-5, is GAGVSQSPSNKVTEKGKDVELRCDPISGHTALYWYRQSLGQGLEFLIYFQGNSAPDKSGLPSDRFSAERTGGSVSTLTIQRTQQEDSAVYLCASSRGTENINQPQHFGDGTRLSIL.